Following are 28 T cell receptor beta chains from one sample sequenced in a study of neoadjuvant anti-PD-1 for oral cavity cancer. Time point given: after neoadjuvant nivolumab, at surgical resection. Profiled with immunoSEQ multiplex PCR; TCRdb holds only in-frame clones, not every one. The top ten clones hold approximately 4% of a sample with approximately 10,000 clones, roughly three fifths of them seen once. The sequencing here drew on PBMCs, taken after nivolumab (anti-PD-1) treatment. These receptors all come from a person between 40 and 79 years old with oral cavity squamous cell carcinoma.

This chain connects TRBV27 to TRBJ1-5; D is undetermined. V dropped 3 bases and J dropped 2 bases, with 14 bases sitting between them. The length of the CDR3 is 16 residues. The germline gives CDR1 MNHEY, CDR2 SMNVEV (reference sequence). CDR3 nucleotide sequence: TGTGCCAGCAGTTTCACGTCGGTCGGGGGCAATCAGCCCCAGCATTTT. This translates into CASSFTSVGGNQPQHF.

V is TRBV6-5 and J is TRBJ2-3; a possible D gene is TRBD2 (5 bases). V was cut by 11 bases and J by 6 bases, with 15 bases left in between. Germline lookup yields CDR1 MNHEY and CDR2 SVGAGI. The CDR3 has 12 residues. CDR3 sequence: CAAGGFGDTQYF. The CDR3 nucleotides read TGTGCCGCGGGTGGGTTCGGGGATACGCAGTATTTT.

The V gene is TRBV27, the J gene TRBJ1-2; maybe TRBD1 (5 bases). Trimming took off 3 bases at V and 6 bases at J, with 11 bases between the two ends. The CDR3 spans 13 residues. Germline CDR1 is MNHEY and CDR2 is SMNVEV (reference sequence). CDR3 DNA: TGTGCCAGCAGTTTGAATCTCAGGGATGGCTACACCTTC. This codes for CASSLNLRDGYTF.

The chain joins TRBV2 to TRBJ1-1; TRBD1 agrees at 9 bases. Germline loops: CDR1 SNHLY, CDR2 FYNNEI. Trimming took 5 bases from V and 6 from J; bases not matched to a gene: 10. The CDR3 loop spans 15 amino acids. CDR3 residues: CASSIKGQGVSEAFF. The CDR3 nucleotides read TGTGCCAGCAGTATCAAGGGACAGGGAGTCTCTGAAGCTTTCTTT. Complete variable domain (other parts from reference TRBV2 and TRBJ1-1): EPEVTQTPSHQVTQMGQEVILRCVPISNHLYFYWYRQILGQKVEFLVSFYNNEISEKSEIFDDQFSVERPDGSNFTLKIRSTKLEDSAMYFCASSIKGQGVSEAFFGQGTRLTVV.

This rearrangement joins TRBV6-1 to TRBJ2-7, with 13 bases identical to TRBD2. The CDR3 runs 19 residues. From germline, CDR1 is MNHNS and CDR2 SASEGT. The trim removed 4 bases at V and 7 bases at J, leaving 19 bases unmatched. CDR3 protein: CASSAGGLAGVRSRLEQYF. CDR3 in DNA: TGTGCCAGCAGTGCGGGCGGACTAGCGGGAGTCCGCTCGCGGTTAGAGCAGTACTTC.

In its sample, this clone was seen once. CDR3 sequence reads: CAWSELAGFDIQYF. In DNA, the CDR3 is TGTGCCTGGAGTGAACTAGCGGGATTTGACATTCAGTACTTC. The chain recombines TRBV30 with TRBJ2-4; 10 nucleotides agree with TRBD2. The CDR3 has 14 residues. Germline V gene sequence: CDR1 GTSNPN, CDR2 SVGIG (reference sequence). V was pared by 1 base and J by 8 bases, with 5 bases of the junction left unmatched.

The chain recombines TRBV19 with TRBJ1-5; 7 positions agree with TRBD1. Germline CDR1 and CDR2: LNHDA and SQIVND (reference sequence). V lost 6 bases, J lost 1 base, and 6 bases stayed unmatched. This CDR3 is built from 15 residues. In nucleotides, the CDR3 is TGTGCCAGTAGCCGGGACAGCAGCAGCAATCAGCCCCAGCATTTT. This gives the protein CASSRDSSSNQPQHF. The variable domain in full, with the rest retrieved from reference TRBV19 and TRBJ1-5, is DGGITQSPKYLFRKEGQNVTLSCEQNLNHDAMYWYRQDPGQGLRLIYYSQIVNDFQKGDIAEGYSVSREKKESFPLTVTSAQKNPTAFYLCASSRDSSSNQPQHFGDGTRLSIL.

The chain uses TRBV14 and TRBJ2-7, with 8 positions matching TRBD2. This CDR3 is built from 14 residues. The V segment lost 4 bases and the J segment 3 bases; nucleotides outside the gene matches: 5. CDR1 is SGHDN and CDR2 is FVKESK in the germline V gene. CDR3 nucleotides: TGTGCCAGCAGCCCGAGCGGGAGTTACTACGAGCAGTACTTC. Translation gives CASSPSGSYYEQYF.

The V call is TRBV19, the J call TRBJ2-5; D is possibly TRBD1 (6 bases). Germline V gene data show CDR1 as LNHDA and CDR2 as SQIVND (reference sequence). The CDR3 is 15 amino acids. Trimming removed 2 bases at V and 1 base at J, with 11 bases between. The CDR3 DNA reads TGTGCCAGTAGTATAAGCTACAGGGCCCAAGAGACCCAGTACTTC. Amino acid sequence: CASSISYRAQETQYF.

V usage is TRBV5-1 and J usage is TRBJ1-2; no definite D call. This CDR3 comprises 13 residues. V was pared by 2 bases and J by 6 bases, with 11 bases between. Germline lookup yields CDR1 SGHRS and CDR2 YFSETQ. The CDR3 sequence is CASSLQLDDGYTF. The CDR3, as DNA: TGCGCCAGCAGCTTACAGCTGGATGATGGCTACACCTTC.

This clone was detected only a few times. This CDR3 reads CASSPGRTVETQYF. The CDR3 nucleotides read TGTGCCAGCAGCCCGGGAAGGACGGTAGAGACCCAGTACTTC. The chain joins TRBV11-2 to TRBJ2-5, with a possible D match to TRBD2 (5 bases). The CDR3 contains 14 residues. The ends were cut back, 5 bases at V and 4 bases at J, with 14 bases in the middle. Germline CDR1 is SGHAT and CDR2 is FQNNGV.

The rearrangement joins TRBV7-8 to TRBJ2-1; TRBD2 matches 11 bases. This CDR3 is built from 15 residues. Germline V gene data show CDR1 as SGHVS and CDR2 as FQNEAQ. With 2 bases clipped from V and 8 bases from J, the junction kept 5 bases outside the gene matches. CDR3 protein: CASSLISGGAYEQFF. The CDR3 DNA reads TGTGCCAGCAGCTTAATTAGCGGGGGGGCGTATGAGCAGTTCTTC.

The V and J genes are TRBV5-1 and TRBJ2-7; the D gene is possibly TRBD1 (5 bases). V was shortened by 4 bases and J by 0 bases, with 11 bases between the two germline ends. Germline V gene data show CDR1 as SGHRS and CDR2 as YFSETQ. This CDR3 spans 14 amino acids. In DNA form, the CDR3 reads TGCGCCAGCAGCATACAGGCCCTCTCCTACGAGCAGTACTTC. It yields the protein CASSIQALSYEQYF. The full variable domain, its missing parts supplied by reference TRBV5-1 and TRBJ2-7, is KAGVTQTPRYLIKTRGQQVTLSCSPISGHRSVSWYQQTPGQGLQFLFEYFSETQRNKGNFPGRFSGRQFSNSRSEMNVSTLELGDSALYLCASSIQALSYEQYFGPGTRLTVT.

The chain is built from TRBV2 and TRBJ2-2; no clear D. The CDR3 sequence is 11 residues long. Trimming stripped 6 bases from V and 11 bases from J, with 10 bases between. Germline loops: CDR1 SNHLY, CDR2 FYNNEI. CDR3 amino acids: CASRDVDELFF. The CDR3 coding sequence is TGTGCCAGCAGGGATGTCGACGAGCTGTTTTTT. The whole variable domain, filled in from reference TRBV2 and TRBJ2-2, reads EPEVTQTPSHQVTQMGQEVILRCVPISNHLYFYWYRQILGQKVEFLVSFYNNEISEKSEIFDDQFSVERPDGSNFTLKIRSTKLEDSAMYFCASRDVDELFFGEGSRLTVL.

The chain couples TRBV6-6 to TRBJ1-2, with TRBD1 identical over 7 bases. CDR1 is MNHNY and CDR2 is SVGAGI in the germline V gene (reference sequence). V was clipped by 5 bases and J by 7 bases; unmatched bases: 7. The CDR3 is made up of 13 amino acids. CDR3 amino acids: CASSHKGALGYTF. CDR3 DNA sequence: TGTGCCAGCAGTCACAAGGGGGCGCTTGGCTACACCTTC.

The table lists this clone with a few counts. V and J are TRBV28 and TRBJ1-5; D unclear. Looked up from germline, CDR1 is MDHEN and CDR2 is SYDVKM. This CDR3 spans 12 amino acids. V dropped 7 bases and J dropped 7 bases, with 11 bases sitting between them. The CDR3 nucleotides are TGTGCCAGCATCTCTACCCTGCAGCCCCAGCATTTT. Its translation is CASISTLQPQHF.

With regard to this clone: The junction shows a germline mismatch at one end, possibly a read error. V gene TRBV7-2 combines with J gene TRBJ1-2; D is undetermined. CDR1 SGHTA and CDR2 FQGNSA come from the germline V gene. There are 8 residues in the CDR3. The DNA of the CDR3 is TGTGCCAGCAGCTTATCGTCCTTC. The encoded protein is CASSLSSF. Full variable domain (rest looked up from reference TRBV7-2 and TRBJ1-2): GAGVSQSPSNKVTEKGKDVELRCDPISGHTALYWYRQSLGQGLEFLIYFQGNSAPDKSGLPSDRFSAERTGGSVSTLTIQRTQQEDSAVYLCASSLSSFGSGTRLTVV.

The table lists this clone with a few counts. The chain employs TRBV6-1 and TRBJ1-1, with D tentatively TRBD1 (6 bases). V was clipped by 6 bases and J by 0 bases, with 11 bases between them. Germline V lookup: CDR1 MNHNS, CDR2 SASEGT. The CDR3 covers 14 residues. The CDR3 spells CASRNRELNTEAFF. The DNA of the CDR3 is TGTGCCAGCAGAAACAGGGAGCTGAACACTGAAGCTTTCTTT.

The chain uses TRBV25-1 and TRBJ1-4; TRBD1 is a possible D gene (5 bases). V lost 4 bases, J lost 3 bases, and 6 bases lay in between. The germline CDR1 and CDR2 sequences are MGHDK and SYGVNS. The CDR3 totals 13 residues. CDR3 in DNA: TGTGCCAGCAGTGGACAGTCTAATGAAAAACTGTTTTTT. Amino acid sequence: CASSGQSNEKLFF.

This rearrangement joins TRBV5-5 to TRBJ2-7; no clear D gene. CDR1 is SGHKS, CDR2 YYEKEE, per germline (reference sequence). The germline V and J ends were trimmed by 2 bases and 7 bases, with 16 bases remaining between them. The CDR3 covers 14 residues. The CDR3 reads CASSFLTPAKEQYF. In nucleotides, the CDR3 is TGTGCCAGCAGCTTTTTGACCCCAGCGAAAGAGCAGTACTTC.

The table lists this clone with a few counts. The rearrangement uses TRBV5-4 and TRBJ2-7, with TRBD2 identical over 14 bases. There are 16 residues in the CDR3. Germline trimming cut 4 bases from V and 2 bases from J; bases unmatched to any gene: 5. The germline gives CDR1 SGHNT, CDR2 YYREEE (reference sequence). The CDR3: CASSHRLAGGPYEQYF. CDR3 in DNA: TGTGCCAGCAGCCATAGACTAGCGGGAGGGCCCTACGAGCAGTACTTC.

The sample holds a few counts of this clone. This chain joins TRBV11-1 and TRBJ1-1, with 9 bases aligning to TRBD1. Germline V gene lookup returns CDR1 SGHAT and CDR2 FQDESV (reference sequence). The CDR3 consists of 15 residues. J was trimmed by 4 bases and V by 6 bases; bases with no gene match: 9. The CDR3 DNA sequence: TGTGCCAGCAGTTTCGGGACAGGGAGGGGCACTGAAGCTTTCTTT. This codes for CASSFGTGRGTEAFF.

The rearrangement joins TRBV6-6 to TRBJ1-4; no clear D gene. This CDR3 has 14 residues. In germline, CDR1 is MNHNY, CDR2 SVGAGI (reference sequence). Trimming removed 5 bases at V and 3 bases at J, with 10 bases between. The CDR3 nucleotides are TGTGCCAGCAGTCCCTCCAGGTCTAATGAAAAACTGTTTTTT. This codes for CASSPSRSNEKLFF.

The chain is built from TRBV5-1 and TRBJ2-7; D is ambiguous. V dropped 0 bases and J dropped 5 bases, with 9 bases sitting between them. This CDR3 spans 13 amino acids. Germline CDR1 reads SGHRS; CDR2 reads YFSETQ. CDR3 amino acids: CASSLVGSNEQYF. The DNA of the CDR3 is TGCGCCAGCAGCTTGGTTGGTAGTAACGAGCAGTACTTC.

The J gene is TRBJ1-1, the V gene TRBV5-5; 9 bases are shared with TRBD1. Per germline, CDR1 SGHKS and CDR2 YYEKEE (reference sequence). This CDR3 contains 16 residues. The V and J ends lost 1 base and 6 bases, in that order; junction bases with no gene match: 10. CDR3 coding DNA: TGTGCCAGCAGCTTGTTGTCGGGGACAGGGAGAGCTGAAGCTTTCTTT. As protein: CASSLLSGTGRAEAFF.

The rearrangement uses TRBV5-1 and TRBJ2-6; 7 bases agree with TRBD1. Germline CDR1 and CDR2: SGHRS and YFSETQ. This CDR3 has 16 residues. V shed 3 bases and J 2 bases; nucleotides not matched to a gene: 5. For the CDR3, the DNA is TGCGCCAGCAGCTCCACCACAGGGGCTGGGGCCAACGTCCTGACTTTC. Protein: CASSSTTGAGANVLTF.

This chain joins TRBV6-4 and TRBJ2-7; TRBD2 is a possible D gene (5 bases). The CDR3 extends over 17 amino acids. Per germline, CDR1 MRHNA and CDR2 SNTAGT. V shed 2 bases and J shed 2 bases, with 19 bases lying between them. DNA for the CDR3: TGTGCCAGCAGTGACACAGATAGGAGGATTTCAGCCTACGAGCAGTACTTC. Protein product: CASSDTDRRISAYEQYF.

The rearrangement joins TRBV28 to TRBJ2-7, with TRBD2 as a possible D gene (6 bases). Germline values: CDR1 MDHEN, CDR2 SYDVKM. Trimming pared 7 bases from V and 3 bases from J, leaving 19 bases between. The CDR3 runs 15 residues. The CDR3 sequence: CASTPGGAGSYEQYF. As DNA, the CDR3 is TGTGCCAGCACTCCTGGAGGGGCCGGGAGCTACGAGCAGTACTTC.